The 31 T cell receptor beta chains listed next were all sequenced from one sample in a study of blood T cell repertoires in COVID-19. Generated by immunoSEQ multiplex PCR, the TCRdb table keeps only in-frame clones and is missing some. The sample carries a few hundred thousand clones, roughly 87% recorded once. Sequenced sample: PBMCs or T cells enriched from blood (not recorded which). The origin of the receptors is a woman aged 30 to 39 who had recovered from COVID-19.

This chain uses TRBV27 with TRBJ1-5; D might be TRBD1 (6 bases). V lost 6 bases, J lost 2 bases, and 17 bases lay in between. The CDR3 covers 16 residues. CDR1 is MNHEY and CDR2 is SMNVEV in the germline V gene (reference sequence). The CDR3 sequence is CASRALGASGNQPQHF. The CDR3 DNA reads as TGTGCCAGCAGAGCCCTGGGGGCCAGCGGCAATCAGCCCCAGCATTTT.

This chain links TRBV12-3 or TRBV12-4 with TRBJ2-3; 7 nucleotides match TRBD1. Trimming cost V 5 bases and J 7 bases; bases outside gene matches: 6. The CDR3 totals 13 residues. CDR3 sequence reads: CASSPGQKNTQYF. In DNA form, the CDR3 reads TGTGCCAGCAGTCCGGGACAGAAGAATACGCAGTATTTT.

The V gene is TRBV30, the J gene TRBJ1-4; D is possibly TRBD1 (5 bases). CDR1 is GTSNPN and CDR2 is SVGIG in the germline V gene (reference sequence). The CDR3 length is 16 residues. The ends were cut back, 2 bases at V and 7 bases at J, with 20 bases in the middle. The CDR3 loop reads CAWSQHGALGGEKLFF. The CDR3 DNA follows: TGTGCCTGGAGTCAACACGGCGCCCTGGGGGGTGAAAAACTGTTTTTT.

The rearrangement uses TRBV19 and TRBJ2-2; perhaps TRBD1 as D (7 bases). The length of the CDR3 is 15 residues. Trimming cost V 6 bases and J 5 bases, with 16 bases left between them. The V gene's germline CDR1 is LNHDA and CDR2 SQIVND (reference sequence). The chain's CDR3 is CASREGQGGTGELFF. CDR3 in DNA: TGTGCCAGTAGAGAGGGGCAGGGGGGAACCGGGGAGCTGTTTTTT.

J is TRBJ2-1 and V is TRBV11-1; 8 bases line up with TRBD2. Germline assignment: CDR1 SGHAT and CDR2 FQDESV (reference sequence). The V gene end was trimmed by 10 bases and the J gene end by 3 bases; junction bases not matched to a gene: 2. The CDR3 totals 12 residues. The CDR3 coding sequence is TGTGCCACGAGCGGGAGCTACAATGAGCAGTTCTTC. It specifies CATSGSYNEQFF. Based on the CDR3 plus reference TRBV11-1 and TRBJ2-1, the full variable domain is EAEVAQSPRYKITEKSQAVAFWCDPISGHATLYWYRQILGQGPELLVQFQDESVVDDSQLPKDRFSAERLKGVDSTLKIQPAELGDSAMYLCATSGSYNEQFFGPGTRLTVL.

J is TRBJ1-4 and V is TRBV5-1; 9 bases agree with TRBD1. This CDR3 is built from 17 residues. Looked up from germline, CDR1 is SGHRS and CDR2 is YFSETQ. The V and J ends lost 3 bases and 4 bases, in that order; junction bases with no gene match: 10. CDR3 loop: CASSSRTGDVGNEKLFF. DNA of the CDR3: TGCGCCAGCAGCTCAAGGACAGGGGACGTTGGTAATGAAAAACTGTTTTTT.

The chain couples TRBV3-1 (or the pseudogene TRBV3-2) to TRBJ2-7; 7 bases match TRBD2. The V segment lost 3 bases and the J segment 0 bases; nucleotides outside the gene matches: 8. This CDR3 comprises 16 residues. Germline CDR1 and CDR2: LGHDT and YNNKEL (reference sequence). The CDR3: CASSQKAGTLSYEQYF. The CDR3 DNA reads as TGTGCCAGCAGCCAGAAAGCGGGGACCCTCTCCTACGAGCAGTACTTC.

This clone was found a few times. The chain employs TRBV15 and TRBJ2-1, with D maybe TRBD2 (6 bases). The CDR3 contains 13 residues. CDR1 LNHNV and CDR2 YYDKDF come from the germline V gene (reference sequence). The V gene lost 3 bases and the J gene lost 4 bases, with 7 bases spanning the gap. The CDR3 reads CATSREGYNEQFF. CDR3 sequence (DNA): TGTGCCACCAGCAGGGAGGGTTACAATGAGCAGTTCTTC.

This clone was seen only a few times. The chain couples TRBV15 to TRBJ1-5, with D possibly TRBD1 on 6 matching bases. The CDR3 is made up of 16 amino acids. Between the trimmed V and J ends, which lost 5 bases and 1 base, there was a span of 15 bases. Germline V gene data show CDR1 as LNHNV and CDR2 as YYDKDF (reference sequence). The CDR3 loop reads CATSRRAGVSNQPQHF. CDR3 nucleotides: TGTGCCACCAGCCGGAGAGCAGGGGTGAGCAATCAGCCCCAGCATTTT.

CDR3 DNA sequence: TGTGCCAGCAGTACCGCCGGGGTTTCCACCGGGGAGCTGTTTTTT. Translating gives CASSTAGVSTGELFF. The rearrangement uses TRBV6-2 or TRBV6-3 and TRBJ2-2; tentatively, D is TRBD2 (5 bases). From germline, CDR1 is MNHEY and CDR2 SVGEGT. This CDR3 has 15 amino acids. V gave up 5 bases and J gave up 4 bases, with 14 bases separating them.

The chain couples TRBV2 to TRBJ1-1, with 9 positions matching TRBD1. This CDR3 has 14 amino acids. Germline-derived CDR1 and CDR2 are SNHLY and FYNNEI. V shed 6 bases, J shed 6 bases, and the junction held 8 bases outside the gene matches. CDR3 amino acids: CASRGDRALAEAFF. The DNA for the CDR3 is TGTGCCAGCAGGGGGGACAGGGCGCTCGCTGAAGCTTTCTTT.

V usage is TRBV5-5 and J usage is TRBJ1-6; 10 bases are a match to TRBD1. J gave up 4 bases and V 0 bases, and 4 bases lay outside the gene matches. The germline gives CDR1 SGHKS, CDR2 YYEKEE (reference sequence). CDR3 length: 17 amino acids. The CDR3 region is CASSLADRGEYNSPLHF. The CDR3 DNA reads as TGTGCCAGCAGCTTGGCGGACAGGGGGGAGTATAATTCACCCCTCCACTTT.

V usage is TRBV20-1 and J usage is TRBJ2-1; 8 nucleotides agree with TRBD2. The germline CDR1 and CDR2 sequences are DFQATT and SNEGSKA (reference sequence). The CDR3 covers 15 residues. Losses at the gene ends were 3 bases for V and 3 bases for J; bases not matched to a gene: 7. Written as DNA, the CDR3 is TGCAGTGCTAGTCATCCGGGGGGGGACTACAATGAGCAGTTCTTC. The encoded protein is CSASHPGGDYNEQFF.

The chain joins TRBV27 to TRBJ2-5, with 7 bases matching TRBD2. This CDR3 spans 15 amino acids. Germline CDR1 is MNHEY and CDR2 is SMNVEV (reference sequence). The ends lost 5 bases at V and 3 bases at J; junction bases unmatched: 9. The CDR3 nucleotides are TGTGCCAGCAGTCGGGAACTAGCGCCTAAAGAGACCCAGTACTTC. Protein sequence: CASSRELAPKETQYF.

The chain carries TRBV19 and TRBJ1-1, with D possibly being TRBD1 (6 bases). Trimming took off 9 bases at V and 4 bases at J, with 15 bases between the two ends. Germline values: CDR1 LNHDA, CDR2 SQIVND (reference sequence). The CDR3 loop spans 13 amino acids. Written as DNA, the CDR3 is TGTGCCAGCAACAGGGAGGGAGCCACTGAAGCTTTCTTT. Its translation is CASNREGATEAFF.

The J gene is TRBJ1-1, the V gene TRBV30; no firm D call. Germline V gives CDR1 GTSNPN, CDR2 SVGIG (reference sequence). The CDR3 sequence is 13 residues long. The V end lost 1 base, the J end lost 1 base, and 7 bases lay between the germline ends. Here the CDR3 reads CAWSELGNTEAFF. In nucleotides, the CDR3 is TGTGCCTGGAGTGAGCTAGGGAACACTGAAGCTTTCTTT.

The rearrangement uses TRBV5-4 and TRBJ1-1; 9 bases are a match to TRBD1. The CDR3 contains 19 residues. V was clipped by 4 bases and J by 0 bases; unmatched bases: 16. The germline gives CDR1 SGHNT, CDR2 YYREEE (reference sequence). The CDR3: CASSPNPGTGLVVNTEAFF. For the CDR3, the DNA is TGTGCCAGCAGCCCAAATCCGGGGACAGGGCTCGTAGTGAACACTGAAGCTTTCTTT.

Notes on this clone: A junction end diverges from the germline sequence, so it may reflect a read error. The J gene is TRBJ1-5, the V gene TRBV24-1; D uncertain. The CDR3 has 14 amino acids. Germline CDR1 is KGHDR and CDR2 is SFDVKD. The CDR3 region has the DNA TGTGCCACGAGTGCCCCGAGGAGTTATCAGCCCCAGCATTTT. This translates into CATSAPRSYQPQHF.

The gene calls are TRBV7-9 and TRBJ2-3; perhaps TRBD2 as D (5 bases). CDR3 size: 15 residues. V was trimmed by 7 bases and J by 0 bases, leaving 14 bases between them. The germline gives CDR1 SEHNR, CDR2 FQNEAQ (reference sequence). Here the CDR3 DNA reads TGTGCCAGCACAATGCAGACGGGAAGCACAGATACGCAGTATTTT. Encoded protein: CASTMQTGSTDTQYF. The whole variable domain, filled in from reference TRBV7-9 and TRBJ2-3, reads DTGVSQNPRHKITKRGQNVTFRCDPISEHNRLYWYRQTLGQGPEFLTYFQNEAQLEKSRLLSDRFSAERPKGSFSTLEIQRTEQGDSAMYLCASTMQTGSTDTQYFGPGTRLTVL.

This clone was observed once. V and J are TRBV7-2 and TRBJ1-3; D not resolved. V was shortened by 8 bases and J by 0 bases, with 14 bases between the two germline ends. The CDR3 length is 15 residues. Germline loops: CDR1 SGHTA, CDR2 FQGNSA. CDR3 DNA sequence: TGTGCCAGCCTCCCGGTGGGCCGCTCTGGAAACACCATATATTTT. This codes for CASLPVGRSGNTIYF.

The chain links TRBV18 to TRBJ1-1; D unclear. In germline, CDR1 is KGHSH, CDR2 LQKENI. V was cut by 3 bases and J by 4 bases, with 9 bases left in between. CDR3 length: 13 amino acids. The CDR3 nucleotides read TGTGCCAGCTCACCCCCTTGGAGCACTGAAGCTTTCTTT. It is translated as CASSPPWSTEAFF.

In DNA, the CDR3 is TGTGCCAGCGCCCCGGGGACAGGGATCTACGAGCAGTACTTC. Its protein is CASAPGTGIYEQYF. The chain recombines TRBV5-4 with TRBJ2-7; 9 bases match TRBD1. CDR1 is SGHNT, CDR2 YYREEE, per germline (reference sequence). V shed 7 bases and J 3 bases; nucleotides not matched to a gene: 8. The CDR3 contains 14 residues.

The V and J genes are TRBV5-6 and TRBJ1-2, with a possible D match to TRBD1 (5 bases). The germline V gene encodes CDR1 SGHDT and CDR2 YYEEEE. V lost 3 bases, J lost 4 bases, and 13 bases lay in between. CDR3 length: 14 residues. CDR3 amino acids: CASSSRQSTYGYTF. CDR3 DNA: TGTGCCAGCAGCTCGCGACAGAGCACCTATGGCTACACCTTC.

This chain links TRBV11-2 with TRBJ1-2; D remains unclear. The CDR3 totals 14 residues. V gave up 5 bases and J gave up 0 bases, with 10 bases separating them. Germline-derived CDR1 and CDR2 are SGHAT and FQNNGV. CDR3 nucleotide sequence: TGTGCCAGCAGCCTAGTCTTAGCTAACTATGGCTACACCTTC. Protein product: CASSLVLANYGYTF.

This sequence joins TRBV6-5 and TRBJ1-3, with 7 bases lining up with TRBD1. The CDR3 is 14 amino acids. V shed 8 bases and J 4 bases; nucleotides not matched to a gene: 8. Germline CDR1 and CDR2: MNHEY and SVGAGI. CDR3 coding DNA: TGTGCCAGCGGTATAAGGGACAGAGGAAACACCATATATTTT. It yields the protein CASGIRDRGNTIYF.

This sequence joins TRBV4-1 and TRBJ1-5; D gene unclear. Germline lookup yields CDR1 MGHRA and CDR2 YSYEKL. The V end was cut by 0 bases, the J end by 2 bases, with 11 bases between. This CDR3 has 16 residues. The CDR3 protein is CASSQDPGRGNQPQHF. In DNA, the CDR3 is TGCGCCAGCAGCCAAGACCCCGGGAGGGGCAATCAGCCCCAGCATTTT.

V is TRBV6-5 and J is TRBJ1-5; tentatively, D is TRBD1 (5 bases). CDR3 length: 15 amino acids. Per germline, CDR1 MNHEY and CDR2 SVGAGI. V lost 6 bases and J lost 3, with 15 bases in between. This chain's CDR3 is CASSLRGGFNQPQHF. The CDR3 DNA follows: TGTGCCAGCAGCCTAAGGGGAGGGTTCAATCAGCCCCAGCATTTT.

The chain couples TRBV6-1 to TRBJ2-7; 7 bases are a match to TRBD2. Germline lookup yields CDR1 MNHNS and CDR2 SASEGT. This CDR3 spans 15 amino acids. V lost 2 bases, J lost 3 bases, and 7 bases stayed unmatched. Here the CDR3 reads CASSELRGIGYEQYF. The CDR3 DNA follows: TGTGCCAGCAGTGAATTGCGGGGGATCGGCTACGAGCAGTACTTC.

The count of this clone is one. CDR3 residues: CASRAGLAGEYNEQFF. CDR3 DNA: TGTGCCAGCAGAGCAGGCCTAGCGGGGGAATACAATGAGCAGTTCTTC. The V call is TRBV4-2, the J call TRBJ2-1, with TRBD2 matching 10 bases. Germline values: CDR1 LGHNA, CDR2 YNFKEQ. Losses at the gene ends were 6 bases for V and 4 bases for J; bases not matched to a gene: 9. The CDR3 has 16 amino acids.

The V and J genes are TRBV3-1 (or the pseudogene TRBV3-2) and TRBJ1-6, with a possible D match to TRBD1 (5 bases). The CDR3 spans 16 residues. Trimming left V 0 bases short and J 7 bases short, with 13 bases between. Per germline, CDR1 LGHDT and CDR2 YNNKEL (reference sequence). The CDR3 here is CASSQDKSRVNSPLHF. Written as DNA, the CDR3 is TGTGCCAGCAGCCAAGATAAGAGCAGGGTAAATTCACCCCTCCACTTT.

The CDR3 sequence is CASSFILTGYTF. In nucleotides, the CDR3 is TGTGCCAGCAGTTTTATTCTAACGGGCTACACCTTC. The chain is built from TRBV28 and TRBJ1-2; D is undetermined. The CDR3 covers 12 residues. The germline V and J ends were trimmed by 3 bases and 8 bases, with 10 bases remaining between them. From germline, CDR1 is MDHEN and CDR2 SYDVKM.